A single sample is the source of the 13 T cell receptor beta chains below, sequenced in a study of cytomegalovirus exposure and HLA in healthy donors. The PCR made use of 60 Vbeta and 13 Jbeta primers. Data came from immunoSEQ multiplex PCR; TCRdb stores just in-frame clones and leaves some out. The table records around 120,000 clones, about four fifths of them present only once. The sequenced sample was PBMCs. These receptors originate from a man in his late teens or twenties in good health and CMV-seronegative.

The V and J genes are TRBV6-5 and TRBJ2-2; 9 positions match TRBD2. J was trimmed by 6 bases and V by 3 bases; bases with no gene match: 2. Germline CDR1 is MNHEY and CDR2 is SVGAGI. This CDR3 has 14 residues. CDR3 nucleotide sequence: TGTGCCAGCAGTTATTGGACTAGCGCCGGGGAGCTGTTTTTT. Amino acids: CASSYWTSAGELFF.

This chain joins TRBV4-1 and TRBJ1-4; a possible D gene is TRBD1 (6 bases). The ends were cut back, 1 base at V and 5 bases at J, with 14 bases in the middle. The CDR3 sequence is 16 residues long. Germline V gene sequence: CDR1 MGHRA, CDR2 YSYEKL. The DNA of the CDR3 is TGCGCCAGCAGCCAAGGAACAGGGTACAGGAATGAAAAACTGTTTTTT. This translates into CASSQGTGYRNEKLFF.

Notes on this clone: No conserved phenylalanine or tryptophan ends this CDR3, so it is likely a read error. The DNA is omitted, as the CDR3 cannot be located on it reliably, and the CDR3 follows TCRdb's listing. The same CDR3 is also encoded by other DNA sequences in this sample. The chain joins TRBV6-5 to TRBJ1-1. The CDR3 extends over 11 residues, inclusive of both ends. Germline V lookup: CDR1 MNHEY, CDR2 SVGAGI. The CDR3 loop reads CASSGGVPRGL.

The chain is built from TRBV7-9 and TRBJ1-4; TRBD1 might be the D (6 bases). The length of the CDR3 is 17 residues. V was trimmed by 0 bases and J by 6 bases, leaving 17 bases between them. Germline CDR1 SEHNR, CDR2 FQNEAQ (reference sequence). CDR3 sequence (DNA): TGTGCCAGCAGCTTAGCCAGGGGCGGTTTGTTTGATGAAAAACTGTTTTTT. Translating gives CASSLARGGLFDEKLFF.

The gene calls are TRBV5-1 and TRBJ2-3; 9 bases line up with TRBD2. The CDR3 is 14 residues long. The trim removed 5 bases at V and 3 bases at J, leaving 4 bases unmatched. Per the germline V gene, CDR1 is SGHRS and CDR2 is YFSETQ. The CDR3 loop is CASRERGATDTQYF. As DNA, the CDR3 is TGCGCCAGCAGGGAGCGGGGGGCGACAGATACGCAGTATTTT.

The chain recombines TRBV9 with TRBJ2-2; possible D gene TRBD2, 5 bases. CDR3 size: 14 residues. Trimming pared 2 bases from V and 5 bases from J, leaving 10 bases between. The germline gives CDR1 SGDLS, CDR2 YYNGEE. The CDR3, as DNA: TGTGCCAGCAGCGTCGGCCCGGGGACCGGGGAGCTGTTTTTT. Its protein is CASSVGPGTGELFF.

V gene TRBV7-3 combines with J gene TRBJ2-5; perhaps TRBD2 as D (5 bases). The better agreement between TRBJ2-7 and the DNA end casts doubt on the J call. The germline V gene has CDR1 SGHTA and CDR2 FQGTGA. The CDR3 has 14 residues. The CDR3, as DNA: TGTGCCCAGCTCTCGGGGAGTCCCCCCAGCGAGCAGTACTTC. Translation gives CAQLSGSPPSEQYF.

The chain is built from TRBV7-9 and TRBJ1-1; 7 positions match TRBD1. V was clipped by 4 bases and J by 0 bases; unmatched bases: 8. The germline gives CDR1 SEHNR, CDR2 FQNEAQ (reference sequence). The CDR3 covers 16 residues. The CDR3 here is CASSSERDSMNTEAFF. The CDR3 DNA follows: TGTGCCAGCAGCTCCGAACGGGACAGCATGAACACTGAAGCTTTCTTT. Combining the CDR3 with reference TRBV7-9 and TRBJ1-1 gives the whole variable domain DTGVSQNPRHKITKRGQNVTFRCDPISEHNRLYWYRQTLGQGPEFLTYFQNEAQLEKSRLLSDRFSAERPKGSFSTLEIQRTEQGDSAMYLCASSSERDSMNTEAFFGQGTRLTVV.

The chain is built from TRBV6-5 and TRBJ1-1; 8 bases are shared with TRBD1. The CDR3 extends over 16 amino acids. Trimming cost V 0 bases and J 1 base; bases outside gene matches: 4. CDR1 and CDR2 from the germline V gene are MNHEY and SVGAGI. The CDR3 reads CASSYSWTGRNTEAFF. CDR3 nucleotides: TGTGCCAGCAGTTACTCTTGGACAGGGAGGAACACTGAAGCTTTCTTT.

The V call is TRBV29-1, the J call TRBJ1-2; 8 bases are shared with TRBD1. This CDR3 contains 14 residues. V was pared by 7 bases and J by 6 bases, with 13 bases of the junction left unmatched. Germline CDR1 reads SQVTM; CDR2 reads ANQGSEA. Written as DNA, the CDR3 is TGCAGCGCGGCAGCGGACAGGGTGACGGATGGCTACACCTTC. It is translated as CSAAADRVTDGYTF. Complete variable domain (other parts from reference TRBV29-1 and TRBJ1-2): SAVISQKPSRDICQRGTSLTIQCQVDSQVTMMFWYRQQPGQSLTLIATANQGSEATYESGFVIDKFPISRPNLTFSTLTVSNMSPEDSSIYLCSAAADRVTDGYTFGSGTRLTVV.

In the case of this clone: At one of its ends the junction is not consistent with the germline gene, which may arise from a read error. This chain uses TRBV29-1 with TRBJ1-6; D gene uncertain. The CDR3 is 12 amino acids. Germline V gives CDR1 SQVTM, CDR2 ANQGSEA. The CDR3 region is CRTYRSGTPLHF. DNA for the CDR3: TGTCGAACCTACAGATCGGGGACACCCCTCCACTTT.

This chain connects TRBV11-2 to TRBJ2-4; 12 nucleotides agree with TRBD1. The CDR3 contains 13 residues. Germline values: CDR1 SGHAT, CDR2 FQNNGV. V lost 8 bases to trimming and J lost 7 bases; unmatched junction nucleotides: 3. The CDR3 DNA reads TGTGCCAGCGGGACAGGGGGCGCGAACATTCAGTACTTC. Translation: CASGTGGANIQYF.

The chain's CDR3 is CASSVTGQGGNQPQHF. DNA of the CDR3: TGTGCCAGCAGTGTCACCGGACAGGGTGGCAATCAGCCCCAGCATTTT. This chain uses TRBV28 with TRBJ1-5; 8 nucleotides agree with TRBD1. J lost 2 bases, V lost 5 bases, and 8 bases had no gene match. Germline V CDR1 and CDR2: MDHEN, SYDVKM. The CDR3 has 16 residues.